In this sample, the clone carrying this T cell receptor (beta chain) turned up once. This entry is derived from a study of blood T cell repertoires in COVID-19. Generated by immunoSEQ multiplex PCR, the TCRdb table keeps only in-frame clones and is missing some. This table has some 70,000 clones, about four fifths appearing once. The V gene's germline CDR1 is SGHKS and CDR2 YYEKEE (reference sequence). This CDR3 has 16 residues. Trimming cost V 0 bases and J 5 bases, with 17 bases left between them. The clonotype comes from a man in his 60s with COVID-19, enrolled during active disease. V gene TRBV5-5 combines with J gene TRBJ2-5, with D uncertain. The sample taken for sequencing was peripheral blood. This chain's CDR3 is CASSLGHVAARETQYF. As DNA, the CDR3 is TGTGCCAGCAGCTTGGGACATGTGGCTGCCCGGGAGACCCAGTACTTC. Based on the CDR3 plus reference TRBV5-5 and TRBJ2-5, the full variable domain is DAGVTQSPTHLIKTRGQQVTLRCSPISGHKSVSWYQQVLGQGPQFIFQYYEKEERGRGNFPDRFSARQFPNYSSELNVNALLLGDSALYLCASSLGHVAARETQYFGPGTRLLVL.